Below, one TCR beta chain is given with its context. This sample stems from a study of CD8+CD57+ T cells in acquired aplastic anemia. For CDR3 and TCR beta VDJ profiling, genomic DNA was the template used. One entry per CDR3 protein results from TCRdb running MiXCR on the reads. The table records under 200,000 distinct CDR3 sequences, 55% to 80% of them present only once. The source material was sorted CD4+, CD8+, or CD8+CD57+ T cells (not recorded which) from PBMCs. The receptor comes from a human donor in good health.

The CDR3 sequence: CASSLNSGSGEQFF. CDR3 DNA sequence: TGTGCCAGCAGCTTAAATAGCGGGAGTGGTGAGCAGTTCTTC. The chain employs TRBV7-3 and TRBJ2-1; 9 bases are a match to TRBD2. CDR1 is SGHTA, CDR2 FQGTGA, per germline. The CDR3 sequence is 14 residues long. Germline trimming cut 1 base from V and 9 bases from J; bases unmatched to any gene: 4. The complete variable domain, with remaining parts taken from reference TRBV7-3 and TRBJ2-1, reads GAGVSQTPSNKVTEKGKYVELRCDPISGHTALYWYRQSLGQGPEFLIYFQGTGAADDSGLPNDRFFAVRPEGSVSTLKIQRTERGDSAVYLCASSLNSGSGEQFFGPGTRLTVL.